A selection of T cell receptor beta chains follows, all from one sample in a study of early T cells in non-severe SARS-CoV-2 infection. TCRdb processed the 5' RACE reads anew with MiXCR; each CDR3 protein has one entry. The profile shows roughly 56,000 distinct CDR3 sequences, roughly 8.2% of them singletons. Material: whole blood. These receptors came from an adult who was a healthcare worker with PCR-confirmed SARS-CoV-2 infection or an uninfected control (not recorded which). Each CDR3 is given with its conserved first and last residue. Fields, in order: J gene, clone size, V gene, D gene, CDR3 DNA, CDR3 protein. The D gene is left open where the match is weak. Only some rows state a clone size, as once, few, many or a class for expanded clones.

TRBJ2-1	few	TRBV2	NA	TGTGCCAGCAGGCCGGGGGATGAGCAGTTCTTC	CASRPGDEQFF
TRBJ1-2	NA	TRBV5-1	NA	TGCGCCAGCAGCCAAGAGACAAACTATGGCTACACCTTC	CASSQETNYGYTF
TRBJ1-5	NA	TRBV2	NA	TGTGCCAGCAGTCCGGGGGGCTATAGCAATCAGCCCCAGCATTTT	CASSPGGYSNQPQHF
TRBJ2-1	NA	TRBV15	TRBD2	TGTGCCACCAGCAGCGGGACTAGCGGGAACAATGAGCAGTTCTTC	CATSSGTSGNNEQFF
TRBJ2-1	NA	TRBV20-1	TRBD2	TGCAGTGCTAGAGCGCGGGGGGGCTACAATGAGCAGTTCTTC	CSARARGGYNEQFF
TRBJ2-4	NA	TRBV11-2	NA	TGTGCCAGCAGCCCTAGTGGGACTGGGTGGGAAAACATTCAGTACTTC	CASSPSGTGWENIQYF
TRBJ2-1	NA	TRBV25-1	TRBD2	TGTGCCAGCAGTGATGCGAGCGGGGTCTACAATGAGCAGTTCTTC	CASSDASGVYNEQFF
TRBJ2-2	many	TRBV4-2	NA	TGTGCCAGCAGCCAAGGGTCAGGTAGTGCGAACACCGGGGAGCTGTTTTTT	CASSQGSGSANTGELFF
TRBJ2-7	NA	TRBV4-2	NA	TGTGCCAGCAGCCAAGAAGGTATAGGATACGAGCAGTACTTC	CASSQEGIGYEQYF
TRBJ2-7	few	TRBV6-5	NA	TGTGCCAGCAGTTATGTTGAGGGGAGCTCCTACGAGCAGTACTTC	CASSYVEGSSYEQYF
TRBJ2-7	NA	TRBV20-1	TRBD2	TGCAGTGCCCTGAGCGGGATAGGAGTCTACGAGCAGTACTTC	CSALSGIGVYEQYF
TRBJ1-5	NA	TRBV2	NA	TGTGCCAGCAGGACGAGCAATCAGCCCCAGCATTTT	CASRTSNQPQHF
TRBJ2-3	NA	TRBV7-9	NA	TGTGCCAGCAACTTGAGGGGGGATACGCAGTATTTT	CASNLRGDTQYF
TRBJ2-3	many	TRBV7-2	NA	TGTGCCAGCAGCTTAGAAGGAAGGGCAGATACGCAGTATTTT	CASSLEGRADTQYF
TRBJ2-1	NA	TRBV12-3/TRBV12-4	TRBD2	TGTGCCAGCAGCCATCCCACTAGCGGGAGGAGCTCCTACAATGAGCAGTTCTTC	CASSHPTSGRSSYNEQFF
TRBJ1-2	NA	TRBV30	NA	TGTGCCTGGAGCGAGGAGGGAGGCTTGGGCTACACCTTC	CAWSEEGGLGYTF
TRBJ2-7	many	TRBV20-1	NA	TGCAGTGCTAGACCCCGCTCCCAACCCTACGAGCAGTACTTC	CSARPRSQPYEQYF
TRBJ2-6	many	TRBV20-1	NA	TGCAGTGCGGTTAACTCTGGGGCCAACGTCCTGACTTTC	CSAVNSGANVLTF
TRBJ2-1	few	TRBV29-1	NA	TGCAGCGTCCAAGTGGGCCCGGGACAAAAAATCCGGGGCAATGAGCAGTTCTTC	CSVQVGPGQKIRGNEQFF
TRBJ2-7	few	TRBV4-1	NA	TGCGCCAGCAGCCAACCGCCCGGGGGCGGTTTCTACGAGCAGTACTTC	CASSQPPGGGFYEQYF
TRBJ1-3	NA	TRBV19	NA	TGTGCCAGTACACTATCAGGGATGGCTGGAAACACCATATATTTT	CASTLSGMAGNTIYF
TRBJ2-6	few	TRBV7-9	NA	TGTGCCAGCAGTTATACAGGGACCTCTGGGGCCAACGTCCTGACTTTC	CASSYTGTSGANVLTF
TRBJ2-7	many	TRBV5-1	NA	TGCGCCAGCAGTTCAACAGCTAACTACGAGCAGTACTTC	CASSSTANYEQYF
TRBJ1-1	few	TRBV30	NA	TGTGCCTGGAGTGTGAGGGTGAACACTGAAGCTTTCTTT	CAWSVRVNTEAFF
TRBJ2-4	many	TRBV11-2	NA	TGTGCCAGCAGCTTAGTGCGGGGTGTCAGCGTAGCCAAAAACATTCAGTACTTC	CASSLVRGVSVAKNIQYF
TRBJ2-3	few	TRBV14	TRBD2	TGTGCCAGCAGCCAAGTATCCTTCCGGGGGGGAACAGATACGCAGTATTTT	CASSQVSFRGGTDTQYF
TRBJ2-1	NA	TRBV3-1	TRBD2	TGTGCCAGCAGCCAAGCCGGGGGGGCCGTAAATGAGCAGTTCTTC	CASSQAGGAVNEQFF
TRBJ2-3	many	TRBV6-4	TRBD2	TGTGCCAGCAGCACCACGGGGGGTGGCACAGATACGCAGTATTTT	CASSTTGGGTDTQYF
TRBJ2-7	few	TRBV9	NA	TGTGCCAGCAGCGTAGCCGGAGGAACAGTAGACGAGCAGTACTTC	CASSVAGGTVDEQYF
TRBJ2-7	few	TRBV20-1	NA	TGCAGTGCTAGGCTGGGCTACGAGCAGTACTTC	CSARLGYEQYF
TRBJ2-3	NA	TRBV20-1	NA	TGCAGTGCTACTACCATGGACGAAAGCACAGATACGCAGTATTTT	CSATTMDESTDTQYF
TRBJ1-2	NA	TRBV3-1	NA	TGTACCAGCAGCCAAACGGGGGGGCAGGACTATGGCTACACCTTC	CTSSQTGGQDYGYTF
TRBJ2-3	many	TRBV7-2	TRBD1	TGTGCCAGCAGCTTCCAGGGGGCAGATACGCAGTATTTT	CASSFQGADTQYF
TRBJ1-1	NA	TRBV4-2	TRBD1	TGTGCCAGCAGCCAACATGACAGGGGAGGGACTGAAGCTTTCTTT	CASSQHDRGGTEAFF
TRBJ1-5	many	TRBV6-1	TRBD1	TGTGCCAGCAGTGACGTCCAAGACAGGGCCACACGGCCCCAGCATTTT	CASSDVQDRATRPQHF
TRBJ2-1	many	TRBV3-1	TRBD2	TGTGCCAGCAGCCATACCTACCGCAGCGGGGGGAATTGGGATTACAATGAGCAGTTCTTC	CASSHTYRSGGNWDYNEQFF
TRBJ2-3	many	TRBV3-1	NA	TGTGCCAGCAGCCAAGGGAGGTCTAGCACAGATACGCAGTATTTT	CASSQGRSSTDTQYF
TRBJ1-5	few	TRBV6-1	TRBD1	TGTGCCAGCACCACTAGGGGGCCTGCGTTTAATCAGCCCCAGCATTTT	CASTTRGPAFNQPQHF
TRBJ2-3	NA	TRBV28	NA	TGTGCCAGCACCAAACTGGCACCCACAGATACGCAGTATTTT	CASTKLAPTDTQYF
TRBJ2-3	few	TRBV3-1	NA	TGTGCCAGCAGCGAGTGGGGGACTAGCACAGATACGCAGTATTTT	CASSEWGTSTDTQYF